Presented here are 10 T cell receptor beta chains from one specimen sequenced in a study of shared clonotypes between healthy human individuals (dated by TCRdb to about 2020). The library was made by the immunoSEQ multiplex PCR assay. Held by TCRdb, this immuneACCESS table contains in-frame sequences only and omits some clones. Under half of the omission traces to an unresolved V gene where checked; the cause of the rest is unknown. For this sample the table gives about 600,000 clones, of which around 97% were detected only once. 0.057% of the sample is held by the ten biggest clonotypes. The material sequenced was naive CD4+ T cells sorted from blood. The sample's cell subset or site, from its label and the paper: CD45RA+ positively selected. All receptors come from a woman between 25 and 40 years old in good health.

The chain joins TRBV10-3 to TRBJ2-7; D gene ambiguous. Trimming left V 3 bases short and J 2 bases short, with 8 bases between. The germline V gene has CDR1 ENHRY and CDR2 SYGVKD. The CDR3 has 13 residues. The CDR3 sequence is CAISDLLPYEQYF. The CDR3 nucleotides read TGTGCCATCAGTGACCTGCTACCCTACGAGCAGTACTTC.

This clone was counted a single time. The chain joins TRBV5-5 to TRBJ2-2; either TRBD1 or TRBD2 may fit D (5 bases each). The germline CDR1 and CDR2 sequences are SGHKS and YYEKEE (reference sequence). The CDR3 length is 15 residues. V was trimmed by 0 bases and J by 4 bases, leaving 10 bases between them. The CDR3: CASSLVGTSTGELFF. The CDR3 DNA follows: TGTGCCAGCAGCTTGGTTGGGACGAGCACCGGGGAGCTGTTTTTT.

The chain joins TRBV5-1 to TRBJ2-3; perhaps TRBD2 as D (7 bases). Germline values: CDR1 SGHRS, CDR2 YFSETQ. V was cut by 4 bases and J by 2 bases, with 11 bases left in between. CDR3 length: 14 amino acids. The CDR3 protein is CASSAGADTDTQYF. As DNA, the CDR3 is TGCGCCAGCAGCGCGGGGGCAGACACAGATACGCAGTATTTT.

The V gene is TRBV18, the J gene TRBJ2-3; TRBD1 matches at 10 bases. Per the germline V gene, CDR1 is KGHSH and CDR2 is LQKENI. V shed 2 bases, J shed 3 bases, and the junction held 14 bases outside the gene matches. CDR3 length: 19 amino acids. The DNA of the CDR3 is TGTGCCAGCTCACCATATCCGGTTATGACAGGGGGCTCGACAGATACGCAGTATTTT. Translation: CASSPYPVMTGGSTDTQYF. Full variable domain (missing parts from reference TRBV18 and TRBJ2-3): NAGVMQNPRHLVRRRGQEARLRCSPMKGHSHVYWYRQLPEEGLKFMVYLQKENIIDESGMPKERFSAEFPKEGPSILRIQQVVRGDSAAYFCASSPYPVMTGGSTDTQYFGPGTRLTVL.

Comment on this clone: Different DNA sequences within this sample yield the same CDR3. The CDR3 nucleotides are TGTGCCAGTAGTAGGGGACAGCTCAATCAGCCCCAGCATTTT. This translates into CASSRGQLNQPQHF. V and J are TRBV19 and TRBJ1-5; TRBD1 matches 7 bases. V lost 4 bases and J lost 3; bases outside the gene matches: 3. This CDR3 is built from 14 residues. Per germline, CDR1 LNHDA and CDR2 SQIVND (reference sequence).

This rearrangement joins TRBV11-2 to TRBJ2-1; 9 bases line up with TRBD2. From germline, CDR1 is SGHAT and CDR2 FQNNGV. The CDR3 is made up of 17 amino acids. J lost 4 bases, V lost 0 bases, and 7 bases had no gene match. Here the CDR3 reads CASSLEFLAGLYNEQFF. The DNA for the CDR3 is TGTGCCAGCAGCTTAGAATTTCTAGCGGGGTTATACAATGAGCAGTTCTTC.

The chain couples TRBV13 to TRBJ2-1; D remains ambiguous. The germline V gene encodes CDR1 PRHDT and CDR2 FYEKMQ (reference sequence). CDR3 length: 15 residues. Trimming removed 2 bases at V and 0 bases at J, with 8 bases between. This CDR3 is CASSLNPSSYNEQFF. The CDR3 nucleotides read TGTGCCAGCAGCTTAAACCCGAGCTCCTACAATGAGCAGTTCTTC. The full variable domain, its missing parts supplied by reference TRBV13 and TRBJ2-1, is AAGVIQSPRHLIKEKRETATLKCYPIPRHDTVYWYQQGPGQDPQFLISFYEKMQSDKGSIPDRFSAQQFSDYHSELNMSSLELGDSALYFCASSLNPSSYNEQFFGPGTRLTVL.

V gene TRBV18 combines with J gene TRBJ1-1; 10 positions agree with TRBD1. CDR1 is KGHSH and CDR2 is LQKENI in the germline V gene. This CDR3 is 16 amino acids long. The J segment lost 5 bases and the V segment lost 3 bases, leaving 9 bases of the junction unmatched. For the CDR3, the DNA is TGTGCCAGCTCACCGGCGAGGACAGGGGGATCGACTGAAGCTTTCTTT. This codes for CASSPARTGGSTEAFF.

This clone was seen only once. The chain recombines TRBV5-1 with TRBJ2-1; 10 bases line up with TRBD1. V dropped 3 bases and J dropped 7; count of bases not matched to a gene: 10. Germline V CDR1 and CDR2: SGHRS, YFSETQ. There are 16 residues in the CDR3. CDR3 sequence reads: CASSWAPPGQGNEQFF. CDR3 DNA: TGCGCCAGCAGCTGGGCTCCACCGGGACAGGGGAATGAGCAGTTCTTC.

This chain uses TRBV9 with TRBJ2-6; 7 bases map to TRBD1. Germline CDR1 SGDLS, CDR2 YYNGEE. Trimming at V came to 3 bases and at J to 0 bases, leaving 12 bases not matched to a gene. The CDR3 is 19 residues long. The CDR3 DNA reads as TGTGCCAGCAGCGGATATCCGGACAGGACCGCCTCTGGGGCCAACGTCCTGACTTTC. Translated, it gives CASSGYPDRTASGANVLTF.